The clone carrying this T cell receptor (beta chain) has a count of ten or more. Each donor was a healthy Caucasian. These data come from a study of identical twins. TCRdb re-called the 5' RACE reads through MiXCR, storing one row per CDR3 protein. This table has approximately 280,000 distinct CDR3 sequences, less than 9% appearing once. Per germline, CDR1 SGHVS and CDR2 FQNEAQ. With 5 bases removed from V and 4 bases from J, the gap between germline ends came to 20 bases. The CDR3 covers 16 residues. The data were also submitted as part of a second study, on yellow fever vaccine responses in identical twins.

Sequenced sample: memory (CD45RO+) T cells sorted from blood. The chain couples TRBV7-8 to TRBJ1-2; D may be TRBD1 (6 bases). The clonotype originates from a woman between 18 and 29 years old in good health. For the CDR3, the DNA is TGTGCCAGCAGCGAGCACCCCAGGGGATCGGGCTATGGCTACACCTTC. This translates into CASSEHPRGSGYGYTF.